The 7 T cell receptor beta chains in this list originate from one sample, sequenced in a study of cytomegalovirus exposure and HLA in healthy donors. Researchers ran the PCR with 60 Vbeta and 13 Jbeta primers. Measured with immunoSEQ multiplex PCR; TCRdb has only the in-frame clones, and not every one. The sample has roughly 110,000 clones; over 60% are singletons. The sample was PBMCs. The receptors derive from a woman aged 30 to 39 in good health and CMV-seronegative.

The CDR3 loop is CASTYGQGGEKLFF. CDR3 sequence (DNA): TGTGCCAGCACCTACGGACAGGGAGGTGAAAAACTGTTTTTT. The rearrangement uses TRBV27 and TRBJ1-4, with 8 bases aligning to TRBD1. The CDR3 sequence is 14 residues long. Germline lookup yields CDR1 MNHEY and CDR2 SMNVEV (reference sequence). V gave up 7 bases and J gave up 7 bases; unmatched junction bases: 8.

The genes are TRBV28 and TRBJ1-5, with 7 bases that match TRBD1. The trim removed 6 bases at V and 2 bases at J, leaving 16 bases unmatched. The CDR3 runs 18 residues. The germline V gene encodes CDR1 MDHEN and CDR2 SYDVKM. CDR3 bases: TGTGCCAGCAGCCGGACCCCACAGGGGATCTGGGGCAATCAGCCCCAGCATTTT. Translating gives CASSRTPQGIWGNQPQHF.

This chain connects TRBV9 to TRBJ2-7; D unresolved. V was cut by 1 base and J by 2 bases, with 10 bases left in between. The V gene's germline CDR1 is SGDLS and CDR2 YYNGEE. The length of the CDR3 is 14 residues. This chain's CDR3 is CASSVYTEPYEQYF. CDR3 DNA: TGTGCCAGCAGCGTATATACTGAACCCTACGAGCAGTACTTC.

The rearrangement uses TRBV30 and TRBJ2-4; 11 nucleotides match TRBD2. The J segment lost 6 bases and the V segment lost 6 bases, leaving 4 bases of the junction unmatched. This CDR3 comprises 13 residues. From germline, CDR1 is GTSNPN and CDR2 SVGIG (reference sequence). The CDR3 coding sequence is TGTGCCTGTTGTCTAGCGGGGGGAAACATTCAGTACTTC. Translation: CACCLAGGNIQYF.

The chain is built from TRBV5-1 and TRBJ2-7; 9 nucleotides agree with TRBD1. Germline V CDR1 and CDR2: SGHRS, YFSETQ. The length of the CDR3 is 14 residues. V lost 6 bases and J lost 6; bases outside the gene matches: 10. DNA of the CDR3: TGCGCCAGCACCGGATGGGACAGGGAGGGCGAGCAGTACTTC. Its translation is CASTGWDREGEQYF.

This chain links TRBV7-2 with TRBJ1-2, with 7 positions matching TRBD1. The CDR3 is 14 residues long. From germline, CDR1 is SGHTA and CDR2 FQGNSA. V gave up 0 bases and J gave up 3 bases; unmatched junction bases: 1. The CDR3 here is CASSLAGGDYGYTF. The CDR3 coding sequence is TGTGCCAGCAGCTTAGCAGGGGGCGACTATGGCTACACCTTC. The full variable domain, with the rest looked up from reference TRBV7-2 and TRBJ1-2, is GAGVSQSPSNKVTEKGKDVELRCDPISGHTALYWYRQSLGQGLEFLIYFQGNSAPDKSGLPSDRFSAERTGGSVSTLTIQRTQQEDSAVYLCASSLAGGDYGYTFGSGTRLTVV.

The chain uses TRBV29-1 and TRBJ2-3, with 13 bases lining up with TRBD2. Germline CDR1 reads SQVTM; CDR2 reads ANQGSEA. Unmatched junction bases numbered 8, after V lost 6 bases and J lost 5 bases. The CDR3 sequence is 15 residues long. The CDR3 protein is CSVRATSGRQDTQYF. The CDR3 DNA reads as TGCAGCGTCCGAGCGACTAGCGGGAGGCAAGATACGCAGTATTTT.